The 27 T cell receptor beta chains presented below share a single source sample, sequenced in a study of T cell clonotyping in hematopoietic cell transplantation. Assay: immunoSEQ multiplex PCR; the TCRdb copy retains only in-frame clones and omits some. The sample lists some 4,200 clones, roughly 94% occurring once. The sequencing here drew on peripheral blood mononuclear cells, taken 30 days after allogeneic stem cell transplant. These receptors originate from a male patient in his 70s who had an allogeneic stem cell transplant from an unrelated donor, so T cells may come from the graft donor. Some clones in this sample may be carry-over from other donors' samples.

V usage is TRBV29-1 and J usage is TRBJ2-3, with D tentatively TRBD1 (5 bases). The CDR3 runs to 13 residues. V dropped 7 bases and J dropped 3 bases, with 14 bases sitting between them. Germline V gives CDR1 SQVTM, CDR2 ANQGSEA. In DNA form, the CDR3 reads TGCAGCGCCCGGAAGGGGTGGACAGATACGCAGTATTTT. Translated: CSARKGWTDTQYF.

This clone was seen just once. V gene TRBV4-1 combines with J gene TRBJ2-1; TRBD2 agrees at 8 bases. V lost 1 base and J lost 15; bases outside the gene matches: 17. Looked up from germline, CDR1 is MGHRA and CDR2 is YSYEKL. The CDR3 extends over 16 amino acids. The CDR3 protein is CASSQGASGSAGVSFF. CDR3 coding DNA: TGCGCCAGCAGCCAAGGGGCCAGCGGGAGCGCCGGTGTGTCGTTCTTC.

The CDR3 protein is CASEESTDTQYF. In nucleotides, the CDR3 is TGTGCCAGCGAAGAGAGCACAGATACGCAGTATTTT. This rearrangement joins TRBV2 to TRBJ2-3; D ambiguous. This CDR3 is 12 amino acids long. The germline CDR1 and CDR2 sequences are SNHLY and FYNNEI. V shed 8 bases and J shed 0 bases, with 6 bases lying between them. The full variable domain, its missing parts supplied by reference TRBV2 and TRBJ2-3, is EPEVTQTPSHQVTQMGQEVILRCVPISNHLYFYWYRQILGQKVEFLVSFYNNEISEKSEIFDDQFSVERPDGSNFTLKIRSTKLEDSAMYFCASEESTDTQYFGPGTRLTVL.

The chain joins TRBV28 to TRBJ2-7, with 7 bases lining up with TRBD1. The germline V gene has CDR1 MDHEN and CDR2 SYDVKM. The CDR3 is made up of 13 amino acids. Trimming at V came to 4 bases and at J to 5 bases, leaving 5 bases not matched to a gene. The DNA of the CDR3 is TGTGCCAGCAGTTCAATCGACAGGGACGAGCAGTACTTC. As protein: CASSSIDRDEQYF.

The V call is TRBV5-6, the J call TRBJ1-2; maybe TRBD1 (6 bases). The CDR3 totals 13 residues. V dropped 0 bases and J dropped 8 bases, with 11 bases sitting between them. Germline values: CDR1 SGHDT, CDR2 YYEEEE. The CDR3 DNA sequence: TGTGCCAGCAGCTTGGTCTCAGGGGTCGGCTACACCTTC. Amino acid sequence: CASSLVSGVGYTF.

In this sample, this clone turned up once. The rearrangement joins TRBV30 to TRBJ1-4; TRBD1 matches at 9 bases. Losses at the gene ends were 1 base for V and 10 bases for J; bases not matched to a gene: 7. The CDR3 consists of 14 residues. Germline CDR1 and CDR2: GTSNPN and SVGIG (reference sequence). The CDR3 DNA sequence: TGTGCCTGGAGTGGGGGGACAGGGAGTCGAAAACTGTTTTTT. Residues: CAWSGGTGSRKLFF.

This chain's CDR3 is CASKLVGHEAFF. The CDR3 nucleotides read TGTGCCAGCAAACTCGTCGGACACGAAGCTTTCTTT. The chain is built from TRBV5-8 and TRBJ1-1; D may be TRBD1 (5 bases). Trimming shortened V by 6 bases and J by 8 bases, and 14 bases separated the two germline ends. Germline CDR1 and CDR2: SGHTS and YDEGEE. The CDR3 contains 12 residues.

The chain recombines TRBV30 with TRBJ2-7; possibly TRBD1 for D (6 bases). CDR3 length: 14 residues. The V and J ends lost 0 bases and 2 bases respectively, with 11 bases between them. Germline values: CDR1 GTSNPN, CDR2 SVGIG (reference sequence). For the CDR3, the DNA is TGTGCCTGGAGTGTACTACAGGGTCCCTACGAGCAGTACTTC. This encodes CAWSVLQGPYEQYF.

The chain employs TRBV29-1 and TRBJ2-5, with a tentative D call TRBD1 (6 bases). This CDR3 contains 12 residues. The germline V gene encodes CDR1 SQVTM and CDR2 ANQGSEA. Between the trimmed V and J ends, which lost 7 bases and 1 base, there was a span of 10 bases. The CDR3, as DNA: TGCAGCGGCCGGACAGTCCAAGAGACCCAGTACTTC. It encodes CSGRTVQETQYF.

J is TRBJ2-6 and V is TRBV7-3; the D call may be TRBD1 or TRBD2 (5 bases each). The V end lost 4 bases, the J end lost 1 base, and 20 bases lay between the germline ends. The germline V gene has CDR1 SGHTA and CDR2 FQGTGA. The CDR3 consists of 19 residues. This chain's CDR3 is CASSSRGTKDFSGANVLTF. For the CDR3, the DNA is TGTGCCAGCAGCTCCAGAGGGACGAAAGATTTTTCTGGGGCCAACGTCCTGACTTTC.

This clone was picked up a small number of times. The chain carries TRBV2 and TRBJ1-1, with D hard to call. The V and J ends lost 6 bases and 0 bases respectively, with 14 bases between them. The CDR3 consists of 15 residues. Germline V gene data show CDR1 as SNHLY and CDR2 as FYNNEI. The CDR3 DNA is TGTGCCAGCAGAAAAAGGGCGGAGCTGAACACTGAAGCTTTCTTT. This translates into CASRKRAELNTEAFF. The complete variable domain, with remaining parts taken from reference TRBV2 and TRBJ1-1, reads EPEVTQTPSHQVTQMGQEVILRCVPISNHLYFYWYRQILGQKVEFLVSFYNNEISEKSEIFDDQFSVERPDGSNFTLKIRSTKLEDSAMYFCASRKRAELNTEAFFGQGTRLTVV.

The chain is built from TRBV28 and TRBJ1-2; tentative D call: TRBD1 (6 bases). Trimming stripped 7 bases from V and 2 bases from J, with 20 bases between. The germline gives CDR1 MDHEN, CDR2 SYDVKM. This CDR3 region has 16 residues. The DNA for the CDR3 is TGTGCCAGCAAGAAAGCTGACAGGACGTTAAACTATGGCTACACCTTC. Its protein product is CASKKADRTLNYGYTF.

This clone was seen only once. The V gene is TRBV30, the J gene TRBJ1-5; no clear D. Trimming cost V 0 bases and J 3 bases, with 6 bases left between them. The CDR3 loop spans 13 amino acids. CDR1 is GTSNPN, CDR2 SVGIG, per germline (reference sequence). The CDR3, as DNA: TGTGCCTGGAGTGTACGAGCCAATCAGCCCCAGCATTTT. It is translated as CAWSVRANQPQHF.

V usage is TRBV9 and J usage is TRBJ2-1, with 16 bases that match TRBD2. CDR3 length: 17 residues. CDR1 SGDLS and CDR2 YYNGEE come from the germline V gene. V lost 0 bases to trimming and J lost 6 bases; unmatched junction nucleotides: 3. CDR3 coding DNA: TGTGCCAGCAGCGTAGGGGGACTAGCGGGAGGGGGCAATGAGCAGTTCTTC. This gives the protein CASSVGGLAGGGNEQFF.

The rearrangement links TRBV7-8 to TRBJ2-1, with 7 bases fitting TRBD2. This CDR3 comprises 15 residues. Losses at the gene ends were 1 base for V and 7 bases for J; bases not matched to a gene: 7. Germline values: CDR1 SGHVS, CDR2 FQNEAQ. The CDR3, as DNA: TGTGCCAGCAGCTTAGGGGCGGGAGATCCGAATGAGCAGTTCTTC. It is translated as CASSLGAGDPNEQFF.

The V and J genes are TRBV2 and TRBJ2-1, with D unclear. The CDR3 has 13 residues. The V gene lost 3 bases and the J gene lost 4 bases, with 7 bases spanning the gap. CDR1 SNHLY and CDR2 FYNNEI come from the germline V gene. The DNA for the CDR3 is TGTGCCAGCAGTGAGCGACTGTACAATGAGCAGTTCTTC. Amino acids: CASSERLYNEQFF.

In DNA form, the CDR3 reads TGTGCCAGCAGTCGGACTACGGCCGGGGATACGCAGTATTTT. This encodes CASSRTTAGDTQYF. This sequence joins TRBV6-5 and TRBJ2-3, with D perhaps TRBD2 (6 bases). The CDR3 has 14 residues. V was clipped by 5 bases and J by 6 bases, with 15 bases between them. Germline CDR1 reads MNHEY; CDR2 reads SVGAGI.

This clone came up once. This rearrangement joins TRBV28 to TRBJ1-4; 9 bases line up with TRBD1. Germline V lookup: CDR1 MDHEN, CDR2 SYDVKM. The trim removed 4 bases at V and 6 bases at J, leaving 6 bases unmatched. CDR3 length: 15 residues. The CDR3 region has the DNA TGTGCCAGCAGTTCAACAGGGGGCGGGTATGAAAAACTGTTTTTT. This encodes CASSSTGGGYEKLFF.

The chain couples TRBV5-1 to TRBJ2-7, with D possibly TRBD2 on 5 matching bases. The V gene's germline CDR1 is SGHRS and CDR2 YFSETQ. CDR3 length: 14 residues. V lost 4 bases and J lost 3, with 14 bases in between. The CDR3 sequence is CASSSERGNYEQYF. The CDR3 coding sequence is TGCGCCAGCAGCAGCGAGCGAGGGAACTACGAGCAGTACTTC.

The CDR3 region has the DNA TGTGCCAGCAGCCTTTCCCGGGACAGGGCTAACTATGGCTACACCTTC. The encoded protein is CASSLSRDRANYGYTF. The V gene is TRBV7-2, the J gene TRBJ1-2; TRBD1 agrees at 9 bases. Germline lookup yields CDR1 SGHTA and CDR2 FQGNSA. The trim removed 5 bases at V and 0 bases at J, leaving 7 bases unmatched. This CDR3 is built from 16 residues.

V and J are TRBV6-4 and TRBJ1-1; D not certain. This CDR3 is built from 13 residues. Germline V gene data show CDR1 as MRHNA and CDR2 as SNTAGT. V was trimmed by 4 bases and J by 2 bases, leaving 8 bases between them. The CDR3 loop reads CASSVDRNTEAFF. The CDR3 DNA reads TGTGCCAGCAGTGTCGACCGAAACACTGAAGCTTTCTTT.

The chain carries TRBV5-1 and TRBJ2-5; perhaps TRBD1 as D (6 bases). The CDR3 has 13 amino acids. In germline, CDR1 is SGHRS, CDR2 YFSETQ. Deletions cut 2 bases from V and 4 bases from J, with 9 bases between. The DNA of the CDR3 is TGCGCCAGCAGCTTACGGACAGCAGAGACCCAGTACTTC. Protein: CASSLRTAETQYF.

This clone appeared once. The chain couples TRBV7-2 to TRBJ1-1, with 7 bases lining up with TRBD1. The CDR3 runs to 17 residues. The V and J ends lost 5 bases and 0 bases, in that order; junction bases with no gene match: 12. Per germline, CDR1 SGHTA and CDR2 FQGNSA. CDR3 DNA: TGTGCCAGCAGCACCCGGGGGGCAGGGGGACTGAACACTGAAGCTTTCTTT. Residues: CASSTRGAGGLNTEAFF.

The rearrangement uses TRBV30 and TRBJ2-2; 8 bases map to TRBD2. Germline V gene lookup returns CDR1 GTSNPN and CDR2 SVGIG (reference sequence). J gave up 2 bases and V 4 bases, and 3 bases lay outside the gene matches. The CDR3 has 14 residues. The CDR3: CAWIRGGNTGELFF. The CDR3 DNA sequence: TGTGCCTGGATCCGGGGGGGTAACACCGGGGAGCTGTTTTTT.

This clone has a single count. The CDR3 nucleotides read TGTGCCAGCAGCTTAGCCCCAGCGGGGAGCACAGATACGCAGTATTTT. Translated, it gives CASSLAPAGSTDTQYF. The rearrangement joins TRBV11-2 to TRBJ2-3; 7 bases fit TRBD2. V shed 1 base, J shed 0 bases, and the junction held 4 bases outside the gene matches. The CDR3 consists of 16 residues. Germline V gives CDR1 SGHAT, CDR2 FQNNGV.

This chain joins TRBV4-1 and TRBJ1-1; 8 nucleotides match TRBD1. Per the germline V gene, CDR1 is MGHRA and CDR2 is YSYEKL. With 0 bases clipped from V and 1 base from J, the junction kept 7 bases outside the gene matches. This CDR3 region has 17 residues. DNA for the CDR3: TGCGCCAGCAGCCAAGAACCAGGGGGCGTTTGGAACACTGAAGCTTTCTTT. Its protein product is CASSQEPGGVWNTEAFF.

The DNA for the CDR3 is TGTGCCAGTAGCCGGGACAGGCATGAGCAGTACTTC. Translation: CASSRDRHEQYF. This chain uses TRBV19 with TRBJ2-7; 8 bases are a match to TRBD1. V lost 6 bases and J lost 7; bases outside the gene matches: 5. The germline V gene encodes CDR1 LNHDA and CDR2 SQIVND (reference sequence). The CDR3 spans 12 residues.